This T cell receptor beta chain derives from a study of tumor-infiltrating lymphocytes in localized non-small cell lung cancer (dated by TCRdb to the early 2020s). Study-wide context: The cohort included patients whose samples were collected after neoadjuvant chemotherapy, as well as both smokers and never-smokers and several histologies. The paired tumor versus uninvolved lung comparison of immunoSEQ T-cell fraction included a few dozen patients. The overall ICON cohort was composed of over a hundred surgical patients with localized non-small cell lung cancer whose tumors were resected. From each patient came resected tumor tissue plus uninvolved lung tissue from that same patient, and the uninvolved lung tissue was described as non-adjacent to the tumor. TCR sequencing was one of several integrated assays, alongside flow cytometry, multiplex immunofluorescence, RNA-seq, exome sequencing and proteomics, applied to the same patients.

The T-cell fraction in tumor and uninvolved lung tissue was obtained from TCR sequencing using the immunoSEQ assay. The study's own analysis went as follows. For survival analysis, patients were divided into high (upper tertile) and low (lower two tertiles) T-cell fraction groups, which were compared by log-rank test. A signed-rank test was used to test differences in T-cell fraction between paired tumor and uninvolved lung samples. The table comes from immuneACCESS by way of TCRdb, which keeps in-frame sequences with V and J called. Part of the clones is missing from these tables; in studies checked, under half for an unresolved V gene and the rest for unknown reasons. The V and J calls and clone size are taken from that table; D and trimming were inferred from the DNA. For this sample the table gives about 7,400 clones, of which over 60% were detected only once. In total, the top ten clones hold around 4.9% of the sample.

Enrollment in ICON was initiated in early 2016, and the last patient was enrolled in late 2018. A subcohort of approximately 80 patients provided fresh tumor and matched uninvolved tissue for in-depth immune analyses, with TCR sequencing among those analyses. DNA for TCR sequencing was isolated from bulk tissue, and no cell sorting was done. Including the terminal cysteine and phenylalanine, the CDR3 comprises 13 residues. Only CDR3 DNA is held: 39 bases, read in frame from base 1. The germline V gene gives CDR1 as SQVTM and CDR2 as ANQGSEA. V ends up 5 bases short and J 14 bases short, with an unmatched junction base count of 11. For this clone: Its antigen target is currently unknown. The input lacks base qualities; no much larger clone sits a single base away.

Study-wide conclusions, independent of this receptor: TCR-derived T-cell fraction did not differ between the flow cytometry-defined immunotypes IM1 (good prognosis) and IM2 (poor prognosis). Assay coverage differed among patients according to how much tissue was available, so only a subset of the cohort had TCR sequencing. TCRbeta sequencing supported higher T cell infiltration in tumors than in uninvolved lung tissue, consistent with immunofluorescence CD3 counts. Because different assays used different pieces of the same tissue, technical variation could not be distinguished from intratumor heterogeneity.

The sample comprised uninvolved lung tissue not adjacent to the tumor. The V and J genes are TRBV29-1 and TRBJ2-3, and 12 junction bases match TRBD2. The receptor was isolated from a human donor with non-small cell lung cancer. CDR3 sequence: CSVFRLAGDRRYF. In nucleotide form, the sequence is TGCAGCGTTTTCCGACTAGCGGGAGATCGGCGGTATTTT.